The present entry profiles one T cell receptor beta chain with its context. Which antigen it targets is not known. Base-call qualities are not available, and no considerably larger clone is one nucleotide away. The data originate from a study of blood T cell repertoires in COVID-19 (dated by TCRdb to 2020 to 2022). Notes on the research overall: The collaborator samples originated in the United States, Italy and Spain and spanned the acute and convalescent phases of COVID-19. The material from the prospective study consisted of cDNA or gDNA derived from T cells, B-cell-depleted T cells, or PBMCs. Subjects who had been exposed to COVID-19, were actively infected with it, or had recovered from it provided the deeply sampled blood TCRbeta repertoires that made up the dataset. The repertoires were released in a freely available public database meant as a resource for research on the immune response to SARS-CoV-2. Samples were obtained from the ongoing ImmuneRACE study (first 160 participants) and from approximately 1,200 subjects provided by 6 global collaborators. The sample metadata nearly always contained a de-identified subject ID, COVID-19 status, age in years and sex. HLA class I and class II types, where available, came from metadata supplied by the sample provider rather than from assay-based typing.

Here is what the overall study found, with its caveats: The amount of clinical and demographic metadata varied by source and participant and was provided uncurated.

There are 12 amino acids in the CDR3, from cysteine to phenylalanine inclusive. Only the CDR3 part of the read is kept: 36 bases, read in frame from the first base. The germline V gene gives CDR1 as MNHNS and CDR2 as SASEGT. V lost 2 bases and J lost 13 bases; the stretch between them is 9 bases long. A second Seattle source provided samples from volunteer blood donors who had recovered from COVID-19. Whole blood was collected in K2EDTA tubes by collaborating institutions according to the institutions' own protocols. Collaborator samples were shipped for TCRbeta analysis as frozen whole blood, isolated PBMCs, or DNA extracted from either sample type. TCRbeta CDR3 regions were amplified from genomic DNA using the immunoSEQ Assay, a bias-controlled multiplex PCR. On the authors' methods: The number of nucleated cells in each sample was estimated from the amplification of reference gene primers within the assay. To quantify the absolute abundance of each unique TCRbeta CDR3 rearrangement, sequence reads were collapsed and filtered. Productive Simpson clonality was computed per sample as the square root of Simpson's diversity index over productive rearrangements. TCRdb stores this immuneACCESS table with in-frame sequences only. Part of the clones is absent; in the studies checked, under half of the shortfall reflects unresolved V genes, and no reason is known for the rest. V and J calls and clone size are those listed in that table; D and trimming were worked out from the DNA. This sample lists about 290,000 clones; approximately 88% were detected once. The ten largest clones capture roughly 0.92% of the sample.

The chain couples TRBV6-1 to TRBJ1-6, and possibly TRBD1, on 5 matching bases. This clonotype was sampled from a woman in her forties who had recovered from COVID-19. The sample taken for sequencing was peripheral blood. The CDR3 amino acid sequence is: CASSELGPPLHF. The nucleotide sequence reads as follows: TGTGCCAGCAGTGAACTGGGGCCGCCCCTCCACTTT.